One and the same sample provided the 10 T cell receptor beta chains below, sequenced in a study of graft-versus-host responses after intestinal transplantation. Antigens of these TCRs are unknown. The method was immunoSEQ multiplex PCR; TCRdb's version includes in-frame clones alone and lacks a portion of them. The sample records roughly 85,000 clones, approximately 89% being singletons. The input for sequencing was unstimulated CD8+ T cells sorted from spleen or lymph node cells, taken before transplant. The receptors stem from a human donor who was the organ donor for an intestinal transplant.

The chain recombines TRBV29-1 with TRBJ1-2, with D possibly being TRBD1 (5 bases). Germline CDR1 reads SQVTM; CDR2 reads ANQGSEA. CDR3 length: 14 residues. Trimming shortened V by 3 bases and J by 3 bases, and 14 bases separated the two germline ends. The CDR3 spells CSVDAERGDYGYTF. The DNA for the CDR3 is TGCAGCGTTGATGCGGAACGGGGGGACTATGGCTACACCTTC.

This chain joins TRBV7-9 and TRBJ2-2; D is unclear. The length of the CDR3 is 12 residues. V was cut by 10 bases and J by 1 base, with 7 bases left in between. The V gene's germline CDR1 is SEHNR and CDR2 FQNEAQ (reference sequence). The CDR3 nucleotides are TGTGCCATCATGGTGAACACCGGGGAGCTGTTTTTT. Encoded protein: CAIMVNTGELFF.

The chain is built from TRBV5-4 and TRBJ2-7, with 12 positions matching TRBD2. Germline assignment: CDR1 SGHNT and CDR2 YYREEE (reference sequence). This CDR3 comprises 15 residues. The V segment lost 4 bases and the J segment 3 bases; nucleotides outside the gene matches: 5. CDR3 nucleotides: TGTGCCAGCAGCCCGACTAGCGGGGGAATCTACGAGCAGTACTTC. This gives the protein CASSPTSGGIYEQYF.

This clone was detected once. CDR3 region: CASSSTTGTFGEAFF. In DNA form, the CDR3 reads TGTGCCAGCAGTTCCACGACAGGGACGTTTGGTGAAGCTTTCTTT. The chain is built from TRBV6-5 and TRBJ1-1; TRBD1 matches at 7 bases. The CDR3 consists of 15 residues. The junction had 12 bases not matched to a gene; V was cut back by 4 bases and J by 7 bases. Germline loops: CDR1 MNHEY, CDR2 SVGAGI.

The chain is built from TRBV6-6 and TRBJ2-1; D call uncertain. V was clipped by 4 bases and J by 6 bases, with 4 bases between them. The CDR3 consists of 11 residues. Germline CDR1 MNHNY, CDR2 SVGAGI (reference sequence). The CDR3 sequence is CASSSSNEQFF. For the CDR3, the DNA is TGTGCCAGCAGTTCCAGCAATGAGCAGTTCTTC.

This chain uses TRBV6-5 with TRBJ2-5; 9 bases agree with TRBD1. The J call is in doubt because the DNA end fits TRBJ2-7 better. CDR3 length equals 14 residues. Germline V CDR1 and CDR2: MNHEY, SVGAGI. CDR3 residues: CASSYGGQGDEQYF. DNA of the CDR3: TGTGCCAGCAGTTATGGGGGACAGGGCGACGAGCAGTACTTC.

V gene TRBV27 combines with J gene TRBJ1-2, with a possible D match to TRBD1 (5 bases). Trimming took off 3 bases at V and 6 bases at J, with 11 bases between the two ends. The CDR3 length is 13 residues. Germline values: CDR1 MNHEY, CDR2 SMNVEV (reference sequence). In DNA, the CDR3 is TGTGCCAGCAGTTTGAGGGCAGGGCATGGCTACACCTTC. This codes for CASSLRAGHGYTF.

This clone was recorded once. The chain couples TRBV29-1 to TRBJ2-1, with TRBD1 as a possible D gene (6 bases). The germline CDR1 and CDR2 sequences are SQVTM and ANQGSEA. The CDR3 has 12 residues. With 7 bases removed from V and 9 bases from J, the gap between germline ends came to 16 bases. The CDR3 spells CSGRTGLGEQFF. The CDR3 bases are TGCAGCGGTAGAACAGGGCTCGGTGAGCAGTTCTTC.

The V and J genes are TRBV5-1 and TRBJ2-3; 8 nucleotides align to TRBD1. CDR1 and CDR2 from the germline V gene are SGHRS and YFSETQ. This CDR3 spans 16 amino acids. With V trimmed by 0 bases and J by 3 bases, 6 bases remained unmatched. CDR3 nucleotides: TGCGCCAGCAGCTTGGGACAGGGGAAATGGACAGATACGCAGTATTTT. This sequence encodes CASSLGQGKWTDTQYF. The full variable domain, in which reference TRBV5-1 and TRBJ2-3 provide the parts outside the CDR3, is KAGVTQTPRYLIKTRGQQVTLSCSPISGHRSVSWYQQTPGQGLQFLFEYFSETQRNKGNFPGRFSGRQFSNSRSEMNVSTLELGDSALYLCASSLGQGKWTDTQYFGPGTRLTVL.

The J gene is TRBJ1-2, the V gene TRBV9, with D uncertain. The CDR3 contains 16 residues. V lost 5 bases and J 3 bases, leaving 20 bases between the germline ends. Per germline, CDR1 SGDLS and CDR2 YYNGEE. CDR3 region: CASSEPLRAPYYGYTF. The CDR3 region has the DNA TGTGCCAGCAGTGAACCTTTGAGGGCCCCATACTATGGCTACACCTTC.